The clone carrying this TCR beta chain was counted only a few times. What it recognizes is unknown. Per germline, CDR1 KGHSH and CDR2 LQKENI. The CDR3 extends over 16 amino acids. Trimming took 0 bases from V and 6 from J, leaving 16 bases between them. This specimen belongs to a study of OX40 agonist ivuxolimab in advanced cancers. As for the study in general: Earlier anti-PD-1, anti-PD-L1 or anti-CTLA-4 therapy was permitted; around 40% had received some. Overall study results and limits: By week 6 at 0.1 to 3.0 mg/kg, blood CD4+ and CD8+ T cells had expanded clonally. People who partly responded at 0.1-3.0 mg/kg had some of the least clonal expansion seen.

The assay was immunoSEQ multiplex PCR, and TCRdb's table has in-frame clones only and misses some. Of 60,000 to 70,000 clones in the sample, about 79% were seen once. It was autoimmune disease history or systemic immunosuppression that excluded patients. The specimen comprised CD4+ or CD8+ T cells sorted from blood, sampled in a trial of the OX40 agonist ivuxolimab. This clonotype originated in an adult with an advanced solid tumor such as melanoma, head and neck, liver or kidney cancer. The rearrangement links TRBV18 to TRBJ2-3; no clear D gene. CDR3 sequence (DNA): TGTGCCAGCTCACCACCCATCGGGTCCGCCCTGGATACGCAGTATTTT. Protein: CASSPPIGSALDTQYF.